The 13 T cell receptor beta chains in this list originate from one sample, sequenced in a study of tumor-infiltrating lymphocytes in primary liver carcinoma. The study co-extracted DNA and RNA from around 20-30 mg of unsorted bulk tissue. cDNA specific to TCR beta was made from around 530 ng of total RNA, with a constant-region primer employed for priming. ARM-PCR was slightly modified, and three nested multiplex PCR rounds with it gave rise to the TCR beta libraries. A C-beta reverse primer and TRBV1-TRBV30 forward primers served in each of the first two PCR rounds, at approximately 10 cycles apiece. In TCRdb, the multiplex PCR reads were re-called with MiXCR into one record per CDR3 protein. In the table there are approximately 76,000 distinct CDR3 sequences, over 70% of which are singletons. The specimen sequenced was liver tumor tissue from sampling region 4. Subset described: tumor region T4, right-lateral pole. These receptors were obtained from a woman aged 60-70 years with primary liver carcinoma and hepatitis B virus infection.

This clonotype was observed once. The V and J genes are TRBV6-1 and TRBJ2-3; D is possibly TRBD2 (6 bases). Trimming removed 4 bases from V and 0 bases from J, with 11 bases in between. The CDR3 runs to 15 residues. Per germline, CDR1 MNHNS and CDR2 SASEGT. CDR3 amino acids: CASSVADCSTDTQYF. The CDR3 bases are TGTGCCAGCAGTGTAGCGGACTGTAGCACAGATACGCAGTATTTT.

The V call is TRBV10-3, the J call TRBJ2-7; D is unresolved. This CDR3 is built from 11 residues. CDR1 is ENHRY, CDR2 SYGVKD, per germline. V lost 6 bases and J lost 2, with 5 bases in between. The CDR3 nucleotides read TGTGCCATCAGGCAAACCTACGAGCAGTACTTC. Protein sequence: CAIRQTYEQYF.

Concerning this clonotype: The conserved final phenylalanine or tryptophan is absent from the CDR3, which likely points to a read error. It is unclear where the CDR3 begins or ends on the DNA, so no DNA is shown, and the CDR3 is as TCRdb lists it. The CDR3 protein is CASSLAWGTDTHYL. This sequence joins TRBV7-8 and TRBJ2-3. The CDR3 contains 14 residues when both ends are counted. Germline CDR1 reads SGHVS; CDR2 reads FQNEAQ.

For this clonotype: This likely comes from a read error, as the CDR3 has no conserved phenylalanine or tryptophan at its end. The chain uses TRBV28 and TRBJ1-5; D unresolved. Germline V lookup: CDR1 MDHEN, CDR2 SYDVKM. This CDR3 has 14 amino acids. Here the CDR3 DNA reads TGTGCCAGCACGCGGTCCCTGGGCAATCAGCTCCAGCATTTA. Translating gives CASTRSLGNQLQHL.

Turning to this clonotype: Given a much more abundant clone one base away, this may be a read error. This chain joins TRBV2 and TRBJ1-2, with no clear D. This CDR3 is built from 13 residues. The germline V gene encodes CDR1 SNHLY and CDR2 FYNNEI. CDR3 nucleotide sequence: TGTGACAGCAGTGAAGTGTCAGATAATGGCTACACCTTC. Translation: CDSSEVSDNGYTF.

This chain connects TRBV6-1 to TRBJ1-5; tentatively, D is TRBD1 (6 bases). The CDR3 consists of 16 residues. Germline values: CDR1 MNHNS, CDR2 SASEGT. V was trimmed by 6 bases and J by 6 bases, leaving 21 bases between them. The CDR3 coding sequence is TGTGCCAGCAGACACAGGGCTCAAGGGGCTGGTCAGCCCCAGCATTTT. Amino acid sequence: CASRHRAQGAGQPQHF.

There are many counts of this clonotype. The J gene is TRBJ1-5, the V gene TRBV2; D is ambiguous. From germline, CDR1 is SNHLY and CDR2 FYNNEI. V was shortened by 5 bases and J by 15 bases, with 14 bases between the two germline ends. This CDR3 spans 11 amino acids. CDR3 sequence: CASSQEGNRHF. In DNA form, the CDR3 reads TGTGCCAGCAGTCAGGAGGGTAATCGGCATTTT.

As for this clonotype: The limits of the CDR3 on the DNA are not certain, so only TCRdb's listed CDR3 is given. The chain combines TRBV29-1 with TRBJ2-1; TRBD1 is the table's D call, not checked against the DNA. Germline V gives CDR1 SQVTM, CDR2 ANQGSEA. The CDR3 numbers 14 amino acids, ends counted. The CDR3 protein is CSVGGGSSYNEHFF.

Regarding this clonotype: A junction end diverges from the germline sequence, so it may reflect a read error. DNA of the CDR3: TGTGCCAGCAGCAGGGGACAGGGGCCAAAACAAGGCTACGCCTTC. Its protein product is CASSRGQGPKQGYAF. The J gene is TRBJ1-2, the V gene TRBV7-9, with 10 bases lining up with TRBD1. Germline V gene data show CDR1 as SEHNR and CDR2 as FQNEAQ (reference sequence). The CDR3 consists of 15 residues.

As to this clonotype: Its ends do not fully match the called genes, so a read error is possible. The genes are TRBV11-3 and TRBJ2-1, with D perhaps matching TRBD1 (5 bases). The CDR3 extends over 13 amino acids. Germline V gives CDR1 SGHNT, CDR2 YENEEA. CDR3 DNA: TGTGCCGGCAGCTTAGGAGACAGCAATGAACGGTTCTTC. It codes for CAGSLGDSNERFF.

This clonotype has just one count. The rearrangement uses TRBV11-1 and TRBJ2-3; D is ambiguous. TRBJ1-5 explains the end of the DNA better; the J call may be wrong. The CDR3 loop spans 15 amino acids. The germline V gene encodes CDR1 SGHAT and CDR2 FQDESV (reference sequence). CDR3 residues: CASSPSGRPTDTQHF. CDR3 coding DNA: TGTGCCAGCAGTCCTAGCGGGAGGCCTACGGATACGCAGCATTTT.

The CDR3 loop reads CSVPGTWGIRTEAFF. The CDR3 DNA sequence: TGCAGCGTACCTGGTACATGGGGCATCAGGACTGAAGCTTTCTTT. The chain links TRBV29-1 to TRBJ1-1; a possible D gene is TRBD1 (5 bases). Per the germline V gene, CDR1 is SQVTM and CDR2 is ANQGSEA. V was clipped by 6 bases and J by 5 bases, with 22 bases between them. CDR3 size: 15 residues.

Concerning this clonotype itself: Being one base from a much bigger clone, this may be a read error. The rearrangement uses TRBV7-9 and TRBJ2-6; D perhaps matches TRBD2 (6 bases). Looked up from germline, CDR1 is SEHNR and CDR2 is FQNEAQ (reference sequence). CDR3 length: 18 amino acids. V was trimmed by 1 base and J by 0 bases, leaving 13 bases between them. CDR3 DNA: TGTGCCAGCAGCTTAGGACTAGTGGGCCCCTCTGGGGCCAACGTCCTGACTTTC. The encoded protein is CASSLGLVGPSGANVLTF.